This T cell receptor beta chain was captured in a study of blood T cell repertoires in COVID-19. Followed longitudinally, the Seattle patients had been enrolled during active infection. Trimming cost V 1 base and J 4 bases, with 16 bases left between them. CDR3 length: 16 amino acids. Per germline, CDR1 LGHNA and CDR2 YNFKEQ. The data were produced by immunoSEQ multiplex PCR, yet TCRdb's version contains in-frame clones alone and is incomplete. The sample lists under 200,000 clones; around 79% were seen once. This receptor was obtained from a woman between 40 and 50 years old with COVID-19, enrolled during active disease. Sequencing was done on a sample of peripheral blood. J is TRBJ1-1 and V is TRBV4-2; perhaps TRBD1 as D (5 bases). CDR3 sequence: CASSQGIQGPSTEAFF. The CDR3, as DNA: TGTGCCAGCAGCCAAGGGATCCAGGGTCCGAGCACTGAAGCTTTCTTT.